The text below deals with one T cell receptor beta chain. Antigen unknown. This sample is part of a study of cytomegalovirus exposure and HLA in healthy donors. Study background: The approximately 120 validation repertoires were reported in a later analysis to have been generated on the same platform as the 500 to 700 first-cohort repertoires. Study-level results: It was confirmed in vitro that three of the CMV-associated chains were specific for CMV antigens. In the roughly 130 validation repertoires, a later analysis found that first-cohort TCR clusters tended to co-occur.

This CDR3 comprises 16 residues. Measured with immunoSEQ multiplex PCR; TCRdb has only the in-frame clones, and not every one. Among 120,000 or so clones listed, roughly 90% were seen once. This sequence originates from a woman in her thirties in good health and CMV-seropositive. The chain carries TRBV21-1 and TRBJ2-7; the table assigns TRBD2, which was not confirmed against the DNA. TRBV21-1 has pseudogene status. Sequences were obtained from PBMCs. The CDR3 loop is CASSKVSVGNRYEQYF. The CDR3 DNA follows: TGTGCCAGCAGCAAAGTTAGCGTCGGGAATCGATACGAGCAGTACTTC.